This T cell receptor (beta chain) was profiled in a study of T cells after yellow fever vaccination. Germline V gene data show CDR1 as MGHDK and CDR2 as SYGVNS. This CDR3 contains 15 residues. In the case of this clonotype: Its target is not known. An end of the junction does not agree with germline; a read error may underlie this.

Findings and caveats of the study: Abundant contaminating clonotypes from the bulk population could appear in FACS-sorted repertoires. Detected again after the booster were most primary-vaccination clones, at about 96% CD4 and approximately 85% CD8. The CD4 compartment and the CD8 compartment contained a small share of clonotypes in common.

Conversion of TCR transcripts into cDNA relied on 5'RACE template switching, which added a universal primer site and UMIs. MiXCR, run by TCRdb on the 5' RACE reads, gives a single entry per CDR3 protein. Of roughly 250,000 distinct CDR3 sequences detected, around 13% appear once; the ten largest clones hold 0.4% to 0.65%. The specimen comprised CD4+ T cells sorted from PBMCs, sampled 45 days after the yellow fever booster vaccination. J is TRBJ2-2 and V is TRBV25-1; 8 bases are a match to TRBD2. The sequence came from a man aged 25-45 years who received the YFV17D yellow fever vaccine. CDR3 coding DNA: TGTGCCAGCAGTGAAATTGGCGGGAGGACCGGGAAGCTGTTTTTT. Residues: CASSEIGGRTGKLFF.